This T cell receptor beta chain was documented in a study of cytomegalovirus exposure and HLA in healthy donors. In the study overall: Earlier, fewer than 140 million unique TCR beta sequences were recovered from approximately 200 million T cells by an analysis.

Study-wide results and caveats: The availability of immune exposure information extended only to CMV serostatus. Analyses of presence/absence relied on an assumption of roughly uniform sequencing depth across donors.

Notes on this clone: The antigen is unknown. The junction does not match germline at one end; this may be a read error.

Likely unrecorded immune exposures existed in these nominally healthy donors. This CDR3 comprises 13 residues. Germline CDR1 MNHEY, CDR2 SMNVEV (reference sequence). Primers included in the PCR were 60 Vbeta and 13 Jbeta primers. Profiling relied on immunoSEQ multiplex PCR, and the TCRdb table lists in-frame clones only, not all of them. The repertoire includes around 260,000 clones, roughly 80% of them detected once, and around 0.33% sits in the top ten. The rearrangement links TRBV27 to TRBJ2-3; 8 bases match TRBD2. Sequencing was carried out using PBMCs. This receptor was taken from a girl between 2 and 10 years old in good health and CMV-seronegative. This chain's CDR3 is CASSPPGLGSLNF. The CDR3 region has the DNA TGTGCCAGCAGCCCCCCGGGACTAGGGTCACTGAATTTT.